The clone carrying this TCR beta chain was observed once. This entry belongs to a study of T cell changes during pregnancy in multiple sclerosis. CDR3 length: 15 amino acids. Germline V gene lookup returns CDR1 ENHRY and CDR2 SYGVKD. Losses at the gene ends were 4 bases for V and 2 bases for J; bases not matched to a gene: 7. TCRdb's table, derived via immunoSEQ multiplex PCR, lists solely in-frame clones and lacks some. The table includes some 100,000 clones, about 94% detected once. The starting material was peripheral blood, obtained before pregnancy. This TCR was sampled from a female donor with multiple sclerosis, enrolled in a pregnancy study. The chain is built from TRBV10-3 and TRBJ2-7; 8 bases fit TRBD2. The DNA of the CDR3 is TGTGCCATCAGTGTGAGAAGCGGGAGTGCCTACGAGCAGTACTTC. Its translation: CAISVRSGSAYEQYF.